This T cell receptor beta chain originates from a study of spatial heterogeneity in lung cancer. TCRdb passed the 5' RACE reads through MiXCR, listing each CDR3 protein once. The sample holds thousands of distinct CDR3 sequences, around 32% seen once. Germline V lookup: CDR1 MNHEY, CDR2 SMNVEV (reference sequence). The CDR3 totals 17 residues. V was pared by 6 bases and J by 6 bases, with 14 bases of the junction left unmatched. The sample's time point: sample taken at primary tumor resection. Unsorted samples of tumor, nontumor lung or frozen PBMC had their whole RNA sequenced. Comments on this clonotype: This beta chain was picked up by a library intended for alpha chains and is off target, so its count carries little meaning.

The sequence came from a female donor with early-stage non-small cell lung cancer. Specimen: PBMCs, collected at surgery. The chain has TRBV27 and TRBJ2-2, with 9 bases identical to TRBD2. The CDR3 here is CASSFNPRVAGAGELFF. The CDR3 region has the DNA TGTGCCAGCAGCTTCAACCCCCGGGTAGCGGGAGCCGGGGAGCTGTTTTTT.